The next 12 T cell receptor beta chains were all read from a single sample in a study of response to subunit inactivated influenza vaccine. TCRdb reanalysed the RT-PCR reads using MiXCR and keeps one entry per CDR3 protein. The repertoire holds 800,000 or so distinct CDR3 sequences, 21% seen once, with roughly 10% in the top ten. This specimen was PBMCs from blood, taken around 5 days after vaccination. All receptors come from a middle-aged man who received an inactivated influenza vaccine.

This clonotype showed up just a few times. The chain has TRBV3-1 and TRBJ2-1; 10 bases match TRBD1. J gave up 1 base and V 3 bases, and 3 bases lay outside the gene matches. The CDR3 contains 16 residues. Germline-derived CDR1 and CDR2 are LGHDT and YNNKEL (reference sequence). This CDR3 is CASSQGQGLSYNEQFF. The CDR3 DNA reads as TGTGCCAGCAGCCAGGGACAGGGGTTGTCCTACAATGAGCAGTTCTTC.

V is TRBV7-2 and J is TRBJ1-5; D not certain. This CDR3 is built from 15 residues. CDR1 is SGHTA and CDR2 is FQGNSA in the germline V gene. V was shortened by 3 bases and J by 5 bases, with 14 bases between the two germline ends. The CDR3 bases are TGTGCCAGCAGCTTTAGTTCGTTGCGGGATCAGCCCCAGCATTTT. This gives the protein CASSFSSLRDQPQHF. Full variable domain (remainder filled in from reference TRBV7-2 and TRBJ1-5): GAGVSQSPSNKVTEKGKDVELRCDPISGHTALYWYRQSLGQGLEFLIYFQGNSAPDKSGLPSDRFSAERTGGSVSTLTIQRTQQEDSAVYLCASSFSSLRDQPQHFGDGTRLSIL.

This clonotype was observed a few times. This chain links TRBV5-1 with TRBJ2-1; 8 nucleotides line up with TRBD2. The V gene's germline CDR1 is SGHRS and CDR2 YFSETQ. The CDR3 consists of 15 residues. V lost 6 bases, J lost 6 bases, and 11 bases stayed unmatched. CDR3 DNA sequence: TGCGCCAGCATCCTAAATAGCGGGACGTCCAATGAGCAGTTCTTC. Translated, it gives CASILNSGTSNEQFF. The full variable domain, with the rest looked up from reference TRBV5-1 and TRBJ2-1, is KAGVTQTPRYLIKTRGQQVTLSCSPISGHRSVSWYQQTPGQGLQFLFEYFSETQRNKGNFPGRFSGRQFSNSRSEMNVSTLELGDSALYLCASILNSGTSNEQFFGPGTRLTVL.

The chain joins TRBV12-3 or TRBV12-4 to TRBJ1-1, with TRBD1 as a possible D gene (6 bases). CDR3 size: 14 residues. Trimming removed 1 base from V and 3 bases from J, with 9 bases in between. CDR3 bases: TGTGCCAGCAGTTTAGACAGGGCGTACACTGAAGCTTTCTTT. Protein: CASSLDRAYTEAFF.

V usage is TRBV6-1 and J usage is TRBJ2-5; a possible D gene is TRBD1 (6 bases). The V end was cut by 6 bases, the J end by 4 bases, with 18 bases between. The CDR3 has 15 amino acids. From germline, CDR1 is MNHNS and CDR2 SASEGT. As DNA, the CDR3 is TGTGCCAGCAGGAACTACAGGGAAGGAGGAGAGACCCAGTACTTC. Translating it yields CASRNYREGGETQYF.

This clonotype has a count of ten or more. The chain carries TRBV29-1 and TRBJ2-1; 9 positions agree with TRBD2. CDR3 length: 18 amino acids. Germline CDR1 SQVTM, CDR2 ANQGSEA. Trimming cost V 7 bases and J 0 bases; bases outside gene matches: 16. The CDR3 is CSAMSLAGTRSSYNEQFF. DNA for the CDR3: TGCAGCGCAATGAGCCTAGCGGGGACCCGAAGCTCCTACAATGAGCAGTTCTTC.

The CDR3 sequence: CASTDVGFTGELFF. The CDR3 region has the DNA TGTGCCAGTACGGACGTCGGTTTCACCGGGGAGCTGTTTTTT. The V and J genes are TRBV2 and TRBJ2-2; D gene unclear. CDR3 length: 14 amino acids. From germline, CDR1 is SNHLY and CDR2 FYNNEI. Trimming removed 9 bases from V and 4 bases from J, with 15 bases in between.

This clonotype came up a few times. The CDR3 sequence is CASRGGSLGNEQFF. CDR3 nucleotide sequence: TGTGCCAGCAGGGGTGGTAGTCTGGGGAATGAGCAGTTCTTC. The gene calls are TRBV28 and TRBJ2-1; D uncertain. This CDR3 spans 14 amino acids. V gave up 6 bases and J gave up 7 bases, with 16 bases separating them. CDR1 is MDHEN and CDR2 is SYDVKM in the germline V gene.

The V call is TRBV29-1, the J call TRBJ2-3, with D possibly being TRBD1 (5 bases). Germline values: CDR1 SQVTM, CDR2 ANQGSEA. Deletions cut 1 base from V and 0 bases from J, with 8 bases between. This CDR3 has 14 amino acids. The CDR3 loop reads CSVEAGSSTDTQYF. The CDR3 DNA is TGCAGCGTTGAAGCAGGGTCTAGCACAGATACGCAGTATTTT.

This clonotype showed up many times. This rearrangement joins TRBV7-2 to TRBJ2-7; 9 bases line up with TRBD1. V lost 11 bases to trimming and J lost 6 bases; unmatched junction nucleotides: 11. The CDR3 is made up of 13 amino acids. CDR1 is SGHTA, CDR2 FQGNSA, per germline. CDR3 region: CAPLGTGFFEQYF. The CDR3 DNA follows: TGTGCCCCCCTAGGGACAGGGTTTTTCGAGCAGTACTTC.

This clonotype was counted ten times or more. The rearrangement uses TRBV4-1 and TRBJ2-2; D is unresolved. CDR1 is MGHRA, CDR2 YSYEKL, per germline. The CDR3 has 14 residues. Trimming left V 3 bases short and J 2 bases short, with 7 bases between. The CDR3: CASSHLVNTGELFF. CDR3 nucleotide sequence: TGCGCCAGCAGCCATCTCGTTAACACCGGGGAGCTGTTTTTT.

This clonotype was observed a few times. In nucleotides, the CDR3 is TGCGCCAGCAGCCAAGGGGCTCTGAACACTGAAGCTTTCTTT. Its protein product is CASSQGALNTEAFF. The chain is built from TRBV4-1 and TRBJ1-1, with D unresolved. The V gene lost 1 base and the J gene lost 0 bases, with 6 bases spanning the gap. Germline assignment: CDR1 MGHRA and CDR2 YSYEKL. This CDR3 spans 14 amino acids.